One and the same sample provided the 9 T cell receptor beta chains below, sequenced in a study of blood T cell repertoires in COVID-19. The table came from immunoSEQ multiplex PCR; TCRdb's copy has only in-frame clones and leaves some out. The sample holds 250,000 to 350,000 clones, about 85% seen once. Sequencing was performed on peripheral blood. The receptors shown here come from a man between 18 and 35 years old with active or convalescent COVID-19.

V and J are TRBV19 and TRBJ1-2; no clear D gene. The germline V and J ends were trimmed by 7 bases and 4 bases, with 13 bases remaining between them. The CDR3 is 13 amino acids. Germline V gives CDR1 LNHDA, CDR2 SQIVND (reference sequence). CDR3 loop: CASNPKPGYGYTF. In DNA form, the CDR3 reads TGTGCCAGTAACCCTAAGCCGGGCTATGGCTACACCTTC.

The DNA of the CDR3 is TGCGCCAGCAGCCCCTTCAGGGGGAATTCTGGCTACACCTTC. The encoded protein is CASSPFRGNSGYTF. The chain uses TRBV4-3 and TRBJ1-2, with 7 bases that match TRBD1. V was pared by 4 bases and J by 7 bases, with 9 bases of the junction left unmatched. Germline V CDR1 and CDR2: LGHNA, YSLEER. This CDR3 has 14 amino acids.

V usage is TRBV28 and J usage is TRBJ2-1; a possible D gene is TRBD2 (5 bases). The V end was cut by 6 bases, the J end by 7 bases, with 7 bases between. The CDR3 length is 11 residues. Germline values: CDR1 MDHEN, CDR2 SYDVKM. The DNA of the CDR3 is TGTGCCAGCAGGAGGGTGAATGAGCAGTTCTTC. This gives the protein CASRRVNEQFF.

This chain joins TRBV6-5 and TRBJ1-6; maybe TRBD1 (6 bases). Looked up from germline, CDR1 is MNHEY and CDR2 is SVGAGI. The V end lost 7 bases, the J end lost 7 bases, and 17 bases lay between the germline ends. The CDR3 covers 15 residues. For the CDR3, the DNA is TGTGCCAGCACCCTTACAGGGTCGATGAATTCACCCCTCCACTTT. It encodes CASTLTGSMNSPLHF.

The genes are TRBV6-5 and TRBJ2-1, with 13 bases matching TRBD2. Germline-derived CDR1 and CDR2 are MNHEY and SVGAGI. The CDR3 spans 15 residues. V shed 6 bases, J shed 4 bases, and the junction held 3 bases outside the gene matches. The CDR3 protein is CASRETSGRYNEQFF. Here the CDR3 DNA reads TGTGCCAGCAGGGAGACTAGCGGGAGGTACAATGAGCAGTTCTTC.

Remarks on this clone: Other DNA sequences in the same sample also yield this CDR3. This chain links TRBV9 with TRBJ2-2, with 9 bases lining up with TRBD2. Germline V CDR1 and CDR2: SGDLS, YYNGEE. The length of the CDR3 is 15 residues. Losses at the gene ends were 2 bases for V and 5 bases for J; bases not matched to a gene: 4. The CDR3 loop reads CASSVGGRVTGELFF. The CDR3, as DNA: TGTGCCAGCAGCGTTGGCGGGAGGGTAACCGGGGAGCTGTTTTTT.

The CDR3: CASSRAHEKLFF. The CDR3 nucleotides are TGTGCCAGCAGCCGAGCCCATGAAAAACTGTTTTTT. J is TRBJ1-4 and V is TRBV7-9; D gene ambiguous. Germline V gives CDR1 SEHNR, CDR2 FQNEAQ (reference sequence). V was trimmed by 5 bases and J by 6 bases, leaving 7 bases between them. The CDR3 extends over 12 amino acids.

This chain uses TRBV10-3 with TRBJ2-7, with TRBD1 matching over 10 bases. V lost 11 bases to trimming and J lost 6 bases; unmatched junction nucleotides: 10. CDR3 length equals 13 residues. CDR1 and CDR2 from the germline V gene are ENHRY and SYGVKD. This CDR3 is CASSGTGVVEQYF. CDR3 nucleotides: TGTGCCTCATCCGGGACAGGGGTAGTCGAGCAGTACTTC.

The rearrangement links TRBV5-1 to TRBJ1-1, with D possibly being TRBD1 (5 bases). CDR1 is SGHRS and CDR2 is YFSETQ in the germline V gene. The CDR3 spans 14 residues. V lost 1 base and J lost 4, with 11 bases in between. DNA of the CDR3: TGCGCCAGCAGCTTGACGTCAGGGTCCACTGAAGCTTTCTTT. Translation: CASSLTSGSTEAFF.